The clone carrying this TCR beta chain was recorded only once. The sample comes from a study of CD4+ T cells in melanoma. Some clones are missing from TCRdb's copy, which holds only in-frame ones; the method was immunoSEQ multiplex PCR. This sample has about 110,000 clones; 80% to 95% occur once, and the top ten carry around 3.3%. The germline V gene has CDR1 MNHNS and CDR2 SASEGT. V shed 6 bases, J shed 4 bases, and the junction held 9 bases outside the gene matches. The CDR3 runs to 15 residues. This clonotype originated in a human donor with melanoma. The chain joins TRBV6-1 to TRBJ2-7, with 10 bases matching TRBD2. Sequenced input: peripheral blood. The CDR3, as DNA: TGTGCCAGCAGATGGGGGACTAGCGAAGGATACGAGCAGTACTTC. It is translated as CASRWGTSEGYEQYF.